This is a list of T cell receptor beta chains from one sample in a study of early T cells in non-severe SARS-CoV-2 infection. Via MiXCR, TCRdb re-called the 5' RACE reads, giving one row per CDR3 protein. The sample records some 48,000 distinct CDR3 sequences, about 13% being singletons. The material sequenced was whole blood. The receptors derive from an adult who was a healthcare worker with PCR-confirmed SARS-CoV-2 infection or an uninfected control (not recorded which). The CDR3 runs from the conserved cysteine through the conserved F or W. The order of the fields is clone size, D gene, J gene, V gene, CDR3 protein, CDR3 DNA. A D gene is named only where the DNA matches it firmly. Expanded clones are given a class, and other clones once, few, many or no size at all.

clone size: many; D gene: TRBD2; J gene: TRBJ2-7; V gene: TRBV2; CDR3 protein: CASSEGSSGGTYEQYF; CDR3 DNA: TGTGCCAGCAGTGAAGGATCTAGCGGGGGGACCTACGAGCAGTACTTC
clone size: few; D gene: TRBD1; J gene: TRBJ1-1; V gene: TRBV7-2; CDR3 protein: CASSPRDRATEAFF; CDR3 DNA: TGTGCCAGCAGCCCCCGGGACAGGGCTACTGAAGCTTTCTTT
clone size: few; D gene: TRBD1; J gene: TRBJ1-2; V gene: TRBV30; CDR3 protein: CAVGTGGYTF; CDR3 DNA: TGTGCCGTCGGGACAGGTGGCTACACCTTC
clone size: .; D gene: .; J gene: TRBJ1-5; V gene: TRBV6-6; CDR3 protein: CASSVGVASNQPQHF; CDR3 DNA: TGTGCCAGCAGTGTAGGGGTAGCGAGCAATCAGCCCCAGCATTTT
clone size: few; D gene: .; J gene: TRBJ2-5; V gene: TRBV7-8; CDR3 protein: CASSLGRGETQYF; CDR3 DNA: TGTGCCAGCAGCCTAGGGCGCGGGGAGACCCAGTACTTC
clone size: many; D gene: TRBD1; J gene: TRBJ2-4; V gene: TRBV3-1; CDR3 protein: CASSSGQAGNIQYF; CDR3 DNA: TGTGCCAGCAGTTCCGGACAGGCGGGAAACATTCAGTACTTC
clone size: .; D gene: .; J gene: TRBJ2-3; V gene: TRBV9; CDR3 protein: CASSVEALGGPEDTQYF; CDR3 DNA: TGTGCCAGCAGCGTAGAGGCCCTCGGGGGCCCCGAGGATACGCAGTATTTT
clone size: many; D gene: .; J gene: TRBJ2-7; V gene: TRBV11-1; CDR3 protein: CASSPDWETYEQYF; CDR3 DNA: TGTGCCAGCAGCCCCGACTGGGAAACCTACGAGCAGTACTTC
clone size: many; D gene: .; J gene: TRBJ2-1; V gene: TRBV11-1; CDR3 protein: CASSPNRIYNEQFF; CDR3 DNA: TGTGCCAGCAGCCCGAATAGGATCTACAATGAGCAGTTCTTC
clone size: many; D gene: .; J gene: TRBJ1-4; V gene: TRBV12-3/TRBV12-4; CDR3 protein: CASGGRGEKLFF; CDR3 DNA: TGTGCCAGCGGGGGGAGGGGTGAAAAACTGTTTTTT
clone size: .; D gene: .; J gene: TRBJ2-1; V gene: TRBV19; CDR3 protein: CASSIARNEQLF; CDR3 DNA: TGTGCCAGTAGTATAGCGAGAAATGAGCAGCTCTTC
clone size: many; D gene: .; J gene: TRBJ1-2; V gene: TRBV3-1; CDR3 protein: CASSQEGVNGYTF; CDR3 DNA: TGTGCCAGCAGCCAAGAGGGTGTTAATGGCTACACCTTC
clone size: few; D gene: .; J gene: TRBJ1-1; V gene: TRBV29-1; CDR3 protein: CSVPHKGYNTEAFF; CDR3 DNA: TGCAGCGTTCCTCACAAGGGGTATAACACTGAAGCTTTCTTT
clone size: few; D gene: .; J gene: TRBJ1-5; V gene: TRBV6-5; CDR3 protein: CASRKSDSSNQPQHF; CDR3 DNA: TGTGCCAGCAGAAAAAGTGACAGCTCCAATCAGCCCCAGCATTTT
clone size: .; D gene: .; J gene: TRBJ1-2; V gene: TRBV29-1; CDR3 protein: CSVRVDSNYGYTF; CDR3 DNA: TGCAGCGTTCGGGTCGACTCTAACTATGGCTACACCTTC
clone size: few; D gene: .; J gene: TRBJ2-2; V gene: TRBV28; CDR3 protein: CASSLLGALTGELFF; CDR3 DNA: TGTGCCAGCAGTTTGTTGGGGGCGCTTACCGGGGAGCTGTTTTTT
clone size: .; D gene: .; J gene: TRBJ2-7; V gene: TRBV2; CDR3 protein: CASLLQGSSYEQYF; CDR3 DNA: TGTGCCAGCCTTCTCCAGGGGAGCTCCTACGAGCAGTACTTC
clone size: .; D gene: .; J gene: TRBJ2-2; V gene: TRBV20-1; CDR3 protein: CSALLGPYTGELFF; CDR3 DNA: TGCAGTGCTCTCCTCGGCCCTTACACCGGGGAGCTGTTTTTT
clone size: many; D gene: .; J gene: TRBJ2-5; V gene: TRBV7-2; CDR3 protein: CASSPGYTETQYF; CDR3 DNA: TGTGCCAGCAGCCCCGGTTATACGGAGACCCAGTACTTC
clone size: many; D gene: TRBD1; J gene: TRBJ1-6; V gene: TRBV7-9; CDR3 protein: CASSPDRGPYNSPLHF; CDR3 DNA: TGTGCCAGCAGTCCCGACAGGGGACCCTATAATTCACCCCTCCACTTT
clone size: once; D gene: TRBD1; J gene: TRBJ2-7; V gene: TRBV6-1; CDR3 protein: CASSEAGTGSYEQYF; CDR3 DNA: TGTGCCAGCAGTGAAGCCGGGACAGGGTCCTACGAGCAGTACTTC
clone size: .; D gene: TRBD1; J gene: TRBJ2-5; V gene: TRBV4-1; CDR3 protein: CASSHQQGSQETQYF; CDR3 DNA: TGCGCCAGCAGCCACCAACAGGGGTCCCAAGAGACCCAGTACTTC
clone size: .; D gene: .; J gene: TRBJ1-1; V gene: TRBV9; CDR3 protein: CASSNLPRGTEAFF; CDR3 DNA: TGTGCCAGCAGCAATCTCCCCCGGGGGACTGAAGCTTTCTTT
clone size: many; D gene: TRBD1; J gene: TRBJ2-1; V gene: TRBV29-1; CDR3 protein: CSVEDEGQGVWNEQFF; CDR3 DNA: TGCAGCGTTGAAGATGAGGGACAGGGTGTCTGGAATGAGCAGTTCTTC
clone size: .; D gene: .; J gene: TRBJ1-1; V gene: TRBV6-5; CDR3 protein: CASSYSDSSWEAFF; CDR3 DNA: TGTGCCAGCAGTTACTCAGACAGCTCCTGGGAAGCTTTCTTT
clone size: many; D gene: .; J gene: TRBJ2-7; V gene: TRBV18; CDR3 protein: CASSPLFTGSSYEQYF; CDR3 DNA: TGTGCCAGCTCACCTCTTTTCACGGGGAGCTCCTACGAGCAGTACTTC
clone size: .; D gene: .; J gene: TRBJ2-7; V gene: TRBV5-1; CDR3 protein: CASSLSGRYEQYF; CDR3 DNA: TGCGCCAGCAGCTTGTCGGGGAGGTACGAGCAGTACTTC
clone size: few; D gene: .; J gene: TRBJ2-2; V gene: TRBV28; CDR3 protein: CASSSRPGELFF; CDR3 DNA: TGTGCCAGCAGCTCCCGACCTGGGGAGCTGTTTTTT